The T cell receptor beta chain under discussion was sequenced for a study of blood T cell repertoires in COVID-19. As for the study in general: Acute and convalescent COVID-19 samples came from the United States, Italy and Spain. T cells, B-cell-depleted T cells, or PBMCs supplied cDNA or gDNA.

Profiled with immunoSEQ multiplex PCR; TCRdb holds only in-frame clones, not every one. This sample has approximately 220,000 clones; under 90% occur once, and the top ten carry about 4%. V trimming: 3 bases; J trimming: 5 bases; junction bases outside the gene matches: 12. The CDR3 spans 17 residues. Germline CDR1 and CDR2: LNHDA and SQIVND (reference sequence). This clone was seen more than once but under ten times. The chain combines TRBV19 with TRBJ1-5; 8 bases agree with TRBD1. This receptor was taken from a woman aged 30 to 39 with acute COVID-19. Sequencing was done on a sample of PBMCs or T cells enriched from blood (not recorded which). The CDR3 is CASSIYRGFSTDQPQHF. CDR3 DNA: TGTGCCAGTAGTATTTACAGGGGGTTTAGTACGGATCAGCCCCAGCATTTT.